The 14 T cell receptor beta chains reported below all come from one sample, sequenced in a study of CD8+ T cells in alopecia areata. Treatment described: oral pan-JAK inhibitor, 5-10 mg twice daily. Once RNA had been extracted, it was reverse transcribed into cDNA to act as the sequencing template. Method: immunoSEQ multiplex PCR; TCRdb's copy keeps in-frame clones and lacks some. In the table there are over 95,000 clones, around 55% of which are singletons. Sequencing used CD8+ T cells sorted from blood, obtained at week 4, from a patient treated with tofacitinib. The source is a human donor with alopecia areata.

The V gene is TRBV7-3, the J gene TRBJ2-1; 7 bases line up with TRBD2. J was trimmed by 0 bases and V by 5 bases; bases with no gene match: 4. Germline CDR1 reads SGHTA; CDR2 reads FQGTGA. The CDR3 sequence is 15 residues long. The CDR3 loop is CASSPLAGSYNEQFF. The DNA of the CDR3 is TGTGCCAGCAGCCCCTTAGCGGGCTCCTACAATGAGCAGTTCTTC.

J is TRBJ2-1 and V is TRBV5-6; D ambiguous. V dropped 3 bases and J dropped 9 bases, with 10 bases sitting between them. The CDR3 has 12 amino acids. Germline V gene data show CDR1 as SGHDT and CDR2 as YYEEEE. In DNA, the CDR3 is TGTGCCAGCAGCTCGGCCGGCGGTGAGCAGTTCTTC. Protein: CASSSAGGEQFF.

The chain has TRBV7-3 and TRBJ2-5, with 7 bases lining up with TRBD2. J lost 5 bases, V lost 5 bases, and 14 bases had no gene match. The germline V gene has CDR1 SGHTA and CDR2 FQGTGA. The CDR3 totals 16 residues. The DNA of the CDR3 is TGTGCCAGCAGCCCTTCTGGGCTCGGGGGGTTGGAGACCCAGTACTTC. It codes for CASSPSGLGGLETQYF.

The gene calls are TRBV27 and TRBJ1-5; D is unclear. Per germline, CDR1 MNHEY and CDR2 SMNVEV (reference sequence). The CDR3 loop spans 15 amino acids. Trimming took 5 bases from V and 3 from J, leaving 14 bases between them. The CDR3: CASSVSPDYNQPQHF. In DNA form, the CDR3 reads TGTGCCAGCAGTGTCTCCCCAGACTACAATCAGCCCCAGCATTTT.

This clone appeared a few times. V is TRBV6-1 and J is TRBJ2-1; no clear D gene. Trimming stripped 3 bases from V and 3 bases from J, with 12 bases between. Per germline, CDR1 MNHNS and CDR2 SASEGT. This CDR3 has 15 residues. The CDR3 here is CASSDEARNYNEQFF. CDR3 nucleotide sequence: TGTGCCAGCAGTGATGAAGCCAGGAACTACAATGAGCAGTTCTTC.

The chain uses TRBV7-9 and TRBJ2-7; TRBD1 might be the D (6 bases). The CDR3 has 13 amino acids. V was cut by 6 bases and J by 3 bases, with 12 bases left in between. Per the germline V gene, CDR1 is SEHNR and CDR2 is FQNEAQ (reference sequence). The CDR3 is CASSLSDSYEQYF. CDR3 bases: TGTGCCAGCAGTCTTTCGGACAGCTACGAGCAGTACTTC.

The chain links TRBV4-3 to TRBJ1-1; TRBD1 is a possible D gene (5 bases). Germline V gene data show CDR1 as LGHNA and CDR2 as YSLEER. The CDR3 totals 15 residues. With 1 base removed from V and 6 bases from J, the gap between germline ends came to 15 bases. CDR3 coding DNA: TGCGCCAGCAGCCAAGCAGAGGGGTTGGGTGCTGAAGCTTTCTTT. Residues: CASSQAEGLGAEAFF.

This clone was detected only once. The chain couples TRBV9 to TRBJ2-5; 14 nucleotides align to TRBD2. From germline, CDR1 is SGDLS and CDR2 YYNGEE. CDR3 length equals 17 residues. With 3 bases clipped from V and 5 bases from J, the junction kept 9 bases outside the gene matches. The CDR3 spells CASSGGLAGVVWETQYF. Here the CDR3 DNA reads TGTGCCAGCAGCGGGGGACTAGCGGGAGTTGTCTGGGAGACCCAGTACTTC.

The J gene is TRBJ1-2, the V gene TRBV5-6, with 9 bases fitting TRBD1. The CDR3 runs 15 residues. The V gene end was trimmed by 4 bases and the J gene end by 3 bases; junction bases not matched to a gene: 7. The germline gives CDR1 SGHDT, CDR2 YYEEEE. The CDR3 spells CASSRPRTGDYGYTF. The CDR3 DNA is TGTGCCAGCAGCCGCCCTCGGACAGGGGACTATGGCTACACCTTC.

This clone has more than one count but fewer than ten. The rearrangement uses TRBV6-1 and TRBJ2-3; 8 nucleotides line up with TRBD2. Trimming at V came to 2 bases and at J to 4 bases, leaving 5 bases not matched to a gene. From germline, CDR1 is MNHNS and CDR2 SASEGT. The CDR3 spans 15 residues. The CDR3: CASSENSGKADTQYF. The CDR3, as DNA: TGTGCCAGCAGTGAAAATAGCGGGAAGGCAGATACGCAGTATTTT.

CDR3 protein: CASSLWSQGARTNYGYTF. CDR3 DNA: TGTGCCAGCAGCTTGTGGTCTCAGGGGGCCCGCACCAACTATGGCTACACCTTC. The rearrangement joins TRBV5-6 to TRBJ1-2; 8 bases map to TRBD1. Germline V gene sequence: CDR1 SGHDT, CDR2 YYEEEE. Trimming took 1 base from V and 2 from J; bases not matched to a gene: 13. The CDR3 spans 18 residues.

V is TRBV11-2 and J is TRBJ2-1; tentatively, D is TRBD1 or TRBD2 (5 bases each). Trimming cost V 10 bases and J 5 bases, with 15 bases left between them. CDR1 is SGHAT and CDR2 is FQNNGV in the germline V gene. The CDR3 consists of 13 residues. The CDR3 DNA reads TGTGCCATTGCTCGGCAGGGACACAATGAGCAGTTCTTC. This encodes CAIARQGHNEQFF.

The chain uses TRBV4-3 and TRBJ1-2, with TRBD1 matching 9 bases. This CDR3 spans 16 amino acids. V lost 4 bases, J lost 2 bases, and 8 bases stayed unmatched. Germline CDR1 is LGHNA and CDR2 is YSLEER. CDR3 protein: CASSPDRTGENYGYTF. CDR3 in DNA: TGCGCCAGCAGCCCGGACAGGACAGGGGAAAACTATGGCTACACCTTC.

This sequence joins TRBV27 and TRBJ1-2; TRBD1 matches 7 bases. This CDR3 contains 13 residues. Trimming cost V 7 bases and J 8 bases; bases outside gene matches: 10. Germline V gene data show CDR1 as MNHEY and CDR2 as SMNVEV (reference sequence). CDR3 in DNA: TGTGCCAGCACCCATTTAGGGGGCAACGGCTACACCTTC. Its protein product is CASTHLGGNGYTF.